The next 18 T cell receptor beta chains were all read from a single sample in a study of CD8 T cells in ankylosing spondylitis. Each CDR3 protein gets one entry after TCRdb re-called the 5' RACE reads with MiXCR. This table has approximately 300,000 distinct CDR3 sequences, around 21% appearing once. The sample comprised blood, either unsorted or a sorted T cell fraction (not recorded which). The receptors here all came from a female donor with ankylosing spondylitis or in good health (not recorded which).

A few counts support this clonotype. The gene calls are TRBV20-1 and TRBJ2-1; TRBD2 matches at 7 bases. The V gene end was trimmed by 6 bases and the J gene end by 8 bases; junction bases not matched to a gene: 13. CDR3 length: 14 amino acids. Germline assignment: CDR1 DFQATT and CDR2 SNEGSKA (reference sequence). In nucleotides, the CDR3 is TGCAGTGCCCAGTCGCGCCTAGCGGTACATGAGCAGTTCTTC. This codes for CSAQSRLAVHEQFF.

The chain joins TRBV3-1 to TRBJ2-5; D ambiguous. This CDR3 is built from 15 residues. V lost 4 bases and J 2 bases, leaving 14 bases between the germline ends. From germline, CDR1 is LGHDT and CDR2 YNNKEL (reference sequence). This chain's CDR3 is CASSPRTLTQETQYF. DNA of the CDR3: TGTGCCAGCAGCCCTCGGACGCTAACTCAAGAGACCCAGTACTTC.

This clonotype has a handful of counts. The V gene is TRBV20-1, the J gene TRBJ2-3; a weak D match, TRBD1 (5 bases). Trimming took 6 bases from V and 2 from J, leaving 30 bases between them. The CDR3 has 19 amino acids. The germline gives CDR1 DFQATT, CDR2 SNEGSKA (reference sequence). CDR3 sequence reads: CSAQDDAAGSLIDTDTQYF. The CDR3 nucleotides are TGCAGTGCCCAAGACGATGCCGCAGGGTCTCTTATAGACACAGATACGCAGTATTTT.

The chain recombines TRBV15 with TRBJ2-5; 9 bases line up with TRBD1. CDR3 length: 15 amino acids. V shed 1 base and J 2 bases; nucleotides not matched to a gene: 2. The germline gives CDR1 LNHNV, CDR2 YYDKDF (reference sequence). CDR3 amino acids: CATSRGGQGQETQYF. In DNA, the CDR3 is TGTGCCACCAGCAGAGGGGGACAGGGTCAAGAGACCCAGTACTTC.

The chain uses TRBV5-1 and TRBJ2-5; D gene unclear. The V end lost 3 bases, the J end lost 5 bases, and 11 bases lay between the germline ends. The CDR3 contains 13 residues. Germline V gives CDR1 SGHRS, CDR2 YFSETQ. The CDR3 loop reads CASSSVRRETQYF. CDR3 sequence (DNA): TGCGCCAGCAGCTCCGTCCGTCGGGAGACCCAGTACTTC.

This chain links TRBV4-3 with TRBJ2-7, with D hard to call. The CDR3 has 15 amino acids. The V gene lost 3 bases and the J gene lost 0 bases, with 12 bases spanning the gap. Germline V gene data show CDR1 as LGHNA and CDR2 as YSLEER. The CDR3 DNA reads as TGCGCCAGCAGCCAGGAAATACACGGCTCCTACGAGCAGTACTTC. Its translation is CASSQEIHGSYEQYF.

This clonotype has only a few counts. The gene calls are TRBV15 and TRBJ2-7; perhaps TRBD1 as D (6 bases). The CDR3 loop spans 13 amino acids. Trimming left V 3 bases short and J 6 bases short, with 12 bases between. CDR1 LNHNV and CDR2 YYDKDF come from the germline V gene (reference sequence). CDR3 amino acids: CATSRYRDPEQYF. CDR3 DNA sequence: TGTGCCACCAGCAGGTACAGGGATCCCGAGCAGTACTTC.

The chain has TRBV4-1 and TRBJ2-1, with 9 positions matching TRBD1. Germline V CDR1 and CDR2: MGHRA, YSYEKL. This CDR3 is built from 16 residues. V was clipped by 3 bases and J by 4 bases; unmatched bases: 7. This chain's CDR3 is CASSHLGQGPYNEQFF. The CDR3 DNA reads TGCGCCAGCAGCCATCTCGGACAGGGGCCTTACAATGAGCAGTTCTTC.

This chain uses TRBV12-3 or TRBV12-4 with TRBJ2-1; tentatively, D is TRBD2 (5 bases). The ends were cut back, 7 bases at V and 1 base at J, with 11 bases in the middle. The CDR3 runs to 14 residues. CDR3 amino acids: CASTRDLSYNEQFF. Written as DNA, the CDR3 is TGTGCCAGCACCCGGGATTTATCCTACAATGAGCAGTTCTTC.

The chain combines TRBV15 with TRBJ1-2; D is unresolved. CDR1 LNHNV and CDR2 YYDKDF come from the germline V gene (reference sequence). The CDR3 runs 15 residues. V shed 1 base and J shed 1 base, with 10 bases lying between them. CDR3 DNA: TGTGCCACCAGCAGAGCCCCGGGCAGTAACTATGGCTACACCTTC. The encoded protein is CATSRAPGSNYGYTF.

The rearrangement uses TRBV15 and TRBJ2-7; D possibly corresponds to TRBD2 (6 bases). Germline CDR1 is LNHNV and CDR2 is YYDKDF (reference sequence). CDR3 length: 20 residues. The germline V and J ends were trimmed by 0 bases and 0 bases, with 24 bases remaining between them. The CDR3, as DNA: TGTGCCACCAGCAGAGATTACCCACCCGGAGGGACCCTTACCTCCTACGAGCAGTACTTC. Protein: CATSRDYPPGGTLTSYEQYF.

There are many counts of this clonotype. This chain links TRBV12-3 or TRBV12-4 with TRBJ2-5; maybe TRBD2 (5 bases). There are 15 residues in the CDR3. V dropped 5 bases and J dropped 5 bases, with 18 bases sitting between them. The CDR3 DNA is TGTGCCAGCAGTAGCCCAAAGGGAGCATGGGAGACCCAGTACTTC. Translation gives CASSSPKGAWETQYF.

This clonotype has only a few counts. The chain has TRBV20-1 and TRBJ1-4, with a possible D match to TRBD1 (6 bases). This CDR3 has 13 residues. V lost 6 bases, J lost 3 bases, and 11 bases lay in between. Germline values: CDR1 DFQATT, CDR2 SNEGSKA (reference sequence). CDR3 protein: CSAMGASNEKLFF. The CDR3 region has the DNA TGCAGTGCCATGGGGGCTTCTAATGAAAAACTGTTTTTT.

CDR3 sequence (DNA): TGTGCCAGCAGCCCCCCAAGACTAGCGGGAAGGTACGAGCAGTACTTC. Translation: CASSPPRLAGRYEQYF. V gene TRBV12-3 or TRBV12-4 combines with J gene TRBJ2-7, with 11 bases identical to TRBD2. Trimming took 6 bases from V and 4 from J; bases not matched to a gene: 11. This CDR3 is built from 16 residues.

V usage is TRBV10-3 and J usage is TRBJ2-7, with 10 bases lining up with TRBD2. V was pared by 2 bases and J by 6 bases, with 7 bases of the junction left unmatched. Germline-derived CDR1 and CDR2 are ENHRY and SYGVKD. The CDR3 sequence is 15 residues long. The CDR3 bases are TGTGCCATCAGTGAGGGGTCTAGCGGGAGCTCCGAGCAGTACTTC. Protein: CAISEGSSGSSEQYF.

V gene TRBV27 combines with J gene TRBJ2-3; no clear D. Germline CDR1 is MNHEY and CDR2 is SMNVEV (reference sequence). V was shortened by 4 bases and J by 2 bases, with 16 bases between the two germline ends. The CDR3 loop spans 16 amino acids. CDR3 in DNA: TGTGCCAGCAGTTCCTATTTCGGGTCGAACACAGATACGCAGTATTTT. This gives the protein CASSSYFGSNTDTQYF.

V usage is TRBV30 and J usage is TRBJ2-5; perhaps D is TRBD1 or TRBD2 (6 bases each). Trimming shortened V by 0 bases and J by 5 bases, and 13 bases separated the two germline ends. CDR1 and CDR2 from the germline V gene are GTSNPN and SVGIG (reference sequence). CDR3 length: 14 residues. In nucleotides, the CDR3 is TGTGCCTGGAGTGTACACCGAGGGGGGGAGACCCAGTACTTC. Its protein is CAWSVHRGGETQYF.

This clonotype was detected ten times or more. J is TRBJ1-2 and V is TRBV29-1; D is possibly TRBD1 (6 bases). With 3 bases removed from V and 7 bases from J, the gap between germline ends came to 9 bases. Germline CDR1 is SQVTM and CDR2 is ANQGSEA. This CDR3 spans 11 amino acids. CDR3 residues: CSVETGSGYTF. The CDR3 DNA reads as TGCAGCGTTGAGACAGGTAGTGGCTACACCTTC.